This T cell receptor beta chain appears in the sequencing data of a study of shared clonotypes between healthy human individuals. The germline V gene encodes CDR1 SGHVS and CDR2 FQNEAQ. The CDR3 loop spans 14 amino acids. Trimming took off 7 bases at V and 1 base at J, with 14 bases between the two ends. It was CD45RO-negative cells, positively selected for CCR7, that made up naive CD8 cells, with terminally differentiated effector memory CD45RA+ cells excluded. Repertoires were generated with immunoSEQ multiplex PCR, while TCRdb's copy carries only in-frame clones and drops some. The data contain a few million clones, over 85% of them singletons.

The receptor's source is a man younger than 30 in good health. Some clones in this sample may be carry-over from other donors' samples. What was sequenced was naive CD8+ T cells from PBMCs. The genes are TRBV7-8 and TRBJ2-7, with a possible D match to TRBD2 (6 bases). The CDR3 DNA follows: TGTGCCAGCACCCTTAAACTAGCTTCCTACGAGCAGTACTTC. It codes for CASTLKLASYEQYF.